This is a list of T cell receptor beta chains from one sample in a study of blood T cell repertoires in COVID-19. Assay: immunoSEQ multiplex PCR; the TCRdb copy retains only in-frame clones and omits some. Of roughly 280,000 clones in the sample, 70% to 90% were seen once. The sequenced sample was peripheral blood. The receptors shown here come from a man aged 60 to 75 who had recovered from COVID-19. Both conserved end residues are trimmed from each CDR3. Each record gives: V gene, CDR3 protein.

>TRBV10-3
AISYRDQNAEAF
>TRBV3-1/TRBV3-2
ASSQDTGQTYEQY
>TRBV16
ASSQLDRDTGELF
>TRBV5-1
ASSPHSLTSGGLF
>TRBV5-1
ASSLEGPWSYNEQF
>TRBV9
ASSVGLARYEQY
>TRBV6-8
ASTALEGEKLF
>TRBV12-3/TRBV12-4
ASSPGVGGPQH
>TRBV7-2
ASSLEGNSNQPQH
>TRBV9
ASSVAGEEGQPQH
>TRBV19
ATMRDGSYEQY
>TRBV7-2
ASSVDRGVNNSPLH
>TRBV6-5
ASSPPGQYQPQH
>TRBV28
ASSLYGSRDEQY
>TRBV7-8
ASSLWGTSGSDEQF
>TRBV6-5
ASSRTGREVKLF
>TRBV19
ASSISSAGELF
>TRBV29-1
SVFPTGNTEAF
>TRBV5-4
ASSRPGQGSITGELF
>TRBV24-1
ATSDPGGTQY
>TRBV30
AWSYDRRRTEAF
>TRBV19
ASSRYDRGRINTEAF
>TRBV7-2
ASSLARVEQY
>TRBV7-9
ASSSLSGRGGRETQY
>TRBV3-1/TRBV3-2
ASSQGRAQPQH
>TRBV6-5
ASSYEIRVRSPLH
>TRBV28
ASSSQGARTEAF
>TRBV6-5
ASTQGAWNEKLF
>TRBV11-3
ASSWTGQTLRQY
>TRBV7-9
ASSQYAAGQGLNGYT
>TRBV19
ASSSRGGDGEQF
>TRBV28
ASSPWTGGARAF
>TRBV10-3
AISDSMTGEEAF
>TRBV6-5
ASTKVGTGVEELF
>TRBV2
ASSELGRGNSPLH
>TRBV19
ASRDSSGGGIYTQY
>TRBV6-4
ASRKTGTGELF
>TRBV7-2
ASSKTGNNQPQH
>TRBV2
ASRAGRQQGSPLH
>TRBV14
ASSQESYSPLH
>TRBV15
ATSRDNRASGNQPQH
>TRBV6-5
ASWAWYEQY
>TRBV7-2
ASRTDREGNEQF
>TRBV5-4
ASSLAPLTTTGNTIY
>TRBV11-1
ASSPQGRRNEQF
>TRBV4-2
ASSQDTGLAGAGSH
>TRBV5-1
ASSWETGGSYNSPLH
>TRBV5-1
ASSFGGASSYNEQF
>TRBV6-5
ASSSRGIYGYT
>TRBV7-9
ASSSSVEQY
>TRBV9
ASSVEDTSYEQY
>TRBV15
ATSRLTAEAF
>TRBV19
ASSSVRGKTQY
>TRBV7-9
ASTPQRERDTGELF
>TRBV18
ASSPPQGAQPLQETQY